The rows below give T cell receptor beta chains drawn from one sample of a study of T cell responses to AZD1222 COVID-19 vaccine. Clones were sequenced by immunoSEQ multiplex PCR, and TCRdb holds only the in-frame ones, with some missing. The data contain around 120,000 clones, 87% of them singletons. This material consisted of peripheral blood, taken on day 0 of AZD1222 vaccination. The receptors stem from an adult in good health. The CDR3 runs from the conserved cysteine through the conserved F or W. A D gene is named only where the DNA matches it firmly. Some rows have no size entry. The others give once, few or many, or a class for an expanded clone.

j_call: TRBJ1-6
v_call: TRBV6-4
d_call: TRBD1
clone_size: -
cdr3_nt: TGTGCCAGCAGCGAAGGGACAGCCTATAATTCACCCCTCCACTTT
cdr3_aa: CASSEGTAYNSPLHF

j_call: TRBJ1-5
v_call: TRBV19
d_call: -
clone_size: -
cdr3_nt: TGTGCCAGTAGTATCCCCGGGTATCAGCCCCAGCATTTT
cdr3_aa: CASSIPGYQPQHF

j_call: TRBJ2-7
v_call: TRBV11-2
d_call: -
clone_size: -
cdr3_nt: TGTGCCAGCAGCCCGTGGGATGACGACCACGAGCAGTACTTC
cdr3_aa: CASSPWDDDHEQYF

j_call: TRBJ1-5
v_call: TRBV5-5
d_call: TRBD1
clone_size: few
cdr3_nt: TGTGCCAGCAGACTCACAGGGGCGAGGAATCAGCCCCAGCATTTT
cdr3_aa: CASRLTGARNQPQHF

j_call: TRBJ2-5
v_call: TRBV6-5
d_call: TRBD1
clone_size: -
cdr3_nt: TGTGCCAGCAGTTCCTCCGGGACAGGACCAGAGGCCCAGTACTTC
cdr3_aa: CASSSSGTGPEAQYF

j_call: TRBJ2-7
v_call: TRBV7-6
d_call: TRBD2
clone_size: -
cdr3_nt: TGTGCCAGCAGCTCACTGGAAGGACTAGCGGGACCCAGGGGGGACGAGCAGTACTTC
cdr3_aa: CASSSLEGLAGPRGDEQYF

j_call: TRBJ1-1
v_call: TRBV6-5
d_call: TRBD1
clone_size: -
cdr3_nt: TGTGCCAGCATCTCCTCCGGGACAGAGAACACTGAAGCTTTCTTT
cdr3_aa: CASISSGTENTEAFF

j_call: TRBJ1-5
v_call: TRBV7-9
d_call: TRBD1
clone_size: few
cdr3_nt: TGTGCCAGCAGCTTAACAGGGGTCCCCAATCAGCCCCAGCATTTT
cdr3_aa: CASSLTGVPNQPQHF

j_call: TRBJ1-1
v_call: TRBV6-1
d_call: -
clone_size: -
cdr3_nt: TGTGCCAGCAGTGAATCTAAGATCAACACTGAAGCTTTCTTT
cdr3_aa: CASSESKINTEAFF

j_call: TRBJ2-7
v_call: TRBV7-9
d_call: TRBD2
clone_size: -
cdr3_nt: TGTGCCAGCAGCTTCCCACCTTCTCTAGCGGGGGTTTACGAGCAGTACTTC
cdr3_aa: CASSFPPSLAGVYEQYF

j_call: TRBJ2-7
v_call: TRBV27
d_call: -
clone_size: -
cdr3_nt: TGTGCCAGCAGTTTTGGGGACACCCACTACGAGCAGTACTTC
cdr3_aa: CASSFGDTHYEQYF

j_call: TRBJ1-2
v_call: TRBV9
d_call: -
clone_size: -
cdr3_nt: TGTGCCAGCAGCCTTGTTGGCGGCTACACCTTC
cdr3_aa: CASSLVGGYTF

j_call: TRBJ1-2
v_call: TRBV27
d_call: -
clone_size: -
cdr3_nt: TGTGCCAGCAGTTTAGGAGGAGGGAAAGGGGGCTACACCTTC
cdr3_aa: CASSLGGGKGGYTF

j_call: TRBJ1-1
v_call: TRBV18
d_call: -
clone_size: -
cdr3_nt: TGTGCCAGCTCCGCCCAAGCGAACACTGAAGCTTTCTTT
cdr3_aa: CASSAQANTEAFF

j_call: TRBJ1-2
v_call: TRBV6-5
d_call: -
clone_size: -
cdr3_nt: TGTGCCAGCAGTAGCAAGGTTGCTAACTATGGCTACACCTTC
cdr3_aa: CASSSKVANYGYTF

j_call: TRBJ2-3
v_call: TRBV7-2
d_call: -
clone_size: -
cdr3_nt: TGTGCCAGCAGCTTAATGGAGGATACGCAGTATTTT
cdr3_aa: CASSLMEDTQYF

j_call: TRBJ2-1
v_call: TRBV29-1
d_call: TRBD1
clone_size: -
cdr3_nt: TGCAGCGTTGCCCCTCGACGGGACAGACCCTACAATGAGCAGTTCTTC
cdr3_aa: CSVAPRRDRPYNEQFF

j_call: TRBJ1-1
v_call: TRBV4-2
d_call: -
clone_size: -
cdr3_nt: TGTGCCAGCAGCCCCCTGGCCACCGAGTTCACTGAAGCTTTCTTT
cdr3_aa: CASSPLATEFTEAFF

j_call: TRBJ1-6
v_call: TRBV19
d_call: -
clone_size: -
cdr3_nt: TGTGCCAGTACCCCAAGTGGGGGATTTTCACCCCTCCACTTT
cdr3_aa: CASTPSGGFSPLHF

j_call: TRBJ2-5
v_call: TRBV7-2
d_call: TRBD2
clone_size: -
cdr3_nt: TGTGCCAGCAGCTCTATGGGGGGGACCGAGACCCAGTACTTC
cdr3_aa: CASSSMGGTETQYF

j_call: TRBJ1-2
v_call: TRBV28
d_call: -
clone_size: -
cdr3_nt: TGTGCCAGCAGTCCCACCTCCGGGACCCACTATGGCTACACCTTC
cdr3_aa: CASSPTSGTHYGYTF

j_call: TRBJ1-6
v_call: TRBV28
d_call: TRBD1
clone_size: -
cdr3_nt: TGTGCCAGCTCTCCCGAGACAGGGAGGAATTCACCCCTCCACTTT
cdr3_aa: CASSPETGRNSPLHF

j_call: TRBJ1-5
v_call: TRBV19
d_call: TRBD1
clone_size: once
cdr3_nt: TGTGCCAGTACAGGGGGATACGGACAGCCCCAGCATTTT
cdr3_aa: CASTGGYGQPQHF

j_call: TRBJ2-1
v_call: TRBV5-4
d_call: -
clone_size: -
cdr3_nt: TGTGCCAGCAGCCCCGAATGGACCCTAAATGAGCAGTTCTTC
cdr3_aa: CASSPEWTLNEQFF

j_call: TRBJ1-1
v_call: TRBV7-9
d_call: -
clone_size: -
cdr3_nt: TGTGCCAGCAGCCCCCGTGGGGGGGAACTAAAGGAAGCTTTCTTT
cdr3_aa: CASSPRGGELKEAFF

j_call: TRBJ2-7
v_call: TRBV6-2/TRBV6-3
d_call: TRBD1
clone_size: -
cdr3_nt: TGTGCCAGCAGTTACCCGCTCGACAGGGGTTCCTACGAGCAGTACTTC
cdr3_aa: CASSYPLDRGSYEQYF

j_call: TRBJ2-7
v_call: TRBV27
d_call: -
clone_size: -
cdr3_nt: TGTGCCAGCAGTTTAATCGCATCCTTCTACGAGCAGTACTTC
cdr3_aa: CASSLIASFYEQYF

j_call: TRBJ2-7
v_call: TRBV27
d_call: -
clone_size: -
cdr3_nt: TGTGCCAGCAGTTTAGCCCGAAGGGGACACGAGCAGTACTTC
cdr3_aa: CASSLARRGHEQYF

j_call: TRBJ1-1
v_call: TRBV7-3
d_call: -
clone_size: -
cdr3_nt: TGTGCCAGCAGCCCCCAGGGGACGAACACTGAAGCTTTCTTT
cdr3_aa: CASSPQGTNTEAFF

j_call: TRBJ2-1
v_call: TRBV27
d_call: TRBD1
clone_size: -
cdr3_nt: TGTGCCAGCAGTCCCCAGGGACAGACCCAAGTATCGGAGCAGTTCTTC
cdr3_aa: CASSPQGQTQVSEQFF

j_call: TRBJ1-4
v_call: TRBV28
d_call: -
clone_size: -
cdr3_nt: TGTGCCAGCACAAGACCGGTTAATGAAAAACTGTTTTTT
cdr3_aa: CASTRPVNEKLFF

j_call: TRBJ1-2
v_call: TRBV7-3
d_call: TRBD1
clone_size: -
cdr3_nt: TGTGCCAGCAGCTACTCCTCGCGGGACAGGGAAGGCTACACCTTC
cdr3_aa: CASSYSSRDREGYTF

j_call: TRBJ1-2
v_call: TRBV6-5
d_call: -
clone_size: -
cdr3_nt: TGTGCCAGCATCTCGACCTACGGGGGAGGCTACACCTTC
cdr3_aa: CASISTYGGGYTF